This T cell receptor (beta chain) was obtained from a study of graft-versus-host responses after intestinal transplantation (TCRdb year 2021). Study-wide context: The transplants that recipients received were multivisceral, liver-intestinal, or isolated intestinal. Rather than going through the commercial service, samples from a few later patients were sequenced in-house on an Illumina MiSeq and processed with MiXCR. Donor T cell macrochimerism was defined as a peak of at least 4% donor T cells among recipient peripheral blood mononuclear cells. All recipients received anti-thymocyte globulin induction followed by maintenance tacrolimus and steroids for 3 to 4 years. The cohort enrolled about two dozen intestinal transplant recipients, one of whom was a retransplant, and a few patients without pretransplant specimens were excluded. Bulk TCR-beta CDR3 sequencing was used to track graft-versus-host and host-versus-graft alloreactive T cell clones in the graft, circulation and bone marrow after intestinal transplantation. To identify alloreactive clones, pre-transplant mixed lymphocyte reaction products were sequenced and compared with unstimulated pre-transplant donor and recipient T cells.

Of note for this clone: The clone's antigen remains unknown. It has no much larger one-base neighbor in the sample; base qualities were not kept.

General study outcomes and caveats: GvH clones turned up in recipient bone marrow, with some appearing earlier in ileal mucosa or blood, a pattern consistent with an intestinal mucosal origin. Patients with donor T cell macrochimerism had high GvH to HvG T cell clonal ratios in their allografts. Early after transplant, declines in HvG clones were associated with peak levels of circulating GvH clones. The conclusions were limited by the relatively low number and heterogeneity of the intestinal transplant patients.

The CDR3 holds 15 amino acids from the cysteine to the phenylalanine. Solely the CDR3 DNA is kept, with 45 bases framed from the first base. Reading the germline V gene gives CDR1 LGHNA and CDR2 YSLEER. V and J are trimmed by 0 bases and 8 bases, and the gene matches miss 4 bases of the junction. Dithiothreitol, EDTA incubations and collagenase D digestion were used to isolate intraepithelial and lamina propria lymphocytes from graft specimens. Bulk TCR-beta sequencing was performed on serial intestinal graft biopsy specimens collected as late as 600 days after transplant. The library was generated by the immunoSEQ multiplex PCR assay. Adaptive Biotechnologies carried out high-throughput TCR-beta CDR3 sequencing of genomic DNA for most patients. Concerning the study's data processing: TCR sequencing data were retrieved from Adaptive's ImmunoSEQ software for some 19 patients, whereas a few other patients were processed with MiXCR and VDJtools. CDR3 nucleotide sequences shared between donor and recipient were removed because the origin of such sequences could not be assigned. Alloreactive clones required at least 2-fold expansion over unstimulated cells and minimum CFSE-low frequency of 0.002% (template counts) or 0.001% (read counts). Mappable clones were those detected in sequenced pre-transplant spleen, lymph node, or MLR CFSE-low populations of the donor or recipient. The cumulative frequency of alloreactive clones was calculated as a percentage of all sequences, weighted by copy number. TCRdb limited this immuneACCESS table to in-frame rearrangements with V and J called. A share of clones is missing; checked studies link under half to unresolved V genes, and the rest is unexplained. Clone size and the V and J calls come from that table; the DNA yielded D and trimming. The sample records around 7,000 clones, around 68% of which are singletons. Less than 6.5% of the sample is in the top ten clones.

Sequencing was performed on ileum tissue, taken about 8 weeks after transplant. The V gene is TRBV4-3 and the J gene is TRBJ2-4; 10 central nucleotides agree with TRBD1. This sequence originates from a human patient who received an intestinal transplant, so some T cells may come from the graft donor. The CDR3 region reads CASSQDRGTGDIQYF. The nucleotide sequence reads TGCGCCAGCAGCCAAGATCGCGGGACAGGGGACATTCAGTACTTC.